This note documents a single TCR beta chain sequence. Its antigen specificity is not known. Base qualities are not at hand, and no much larger clone is one base apart. Ficoll-Paque density gradient centrifugation was used to isolate PBMCs. These data come from a study of T-cell memory formation after mild COVID-19 (dated by TCRdb to about 2021). At the level of the whole study: Most TCR sequence clusters were specific to one of the two donors. In a couple of donors, T-cell clones that expanded and contracted after mild COVID-19 were tracked by sequencing TCRalpha and TCRbeta repertoires over time. The cohort comprised two young, previously healthy adult volunteers, one female and one male. The full study reports these points: Balanced CD4/CD8 phenotypes were observed for clones contracting from day 15 to 85, whereas a bias towards CD4+ was observed for a second wave of clones expanding from day 15 to 37. The study included only a couple of mild cases, and larger cohorts that include severe cases with pre-infection samples were judged to be necessary. Contracting CD4+ clones appeared mostly in the CM and EM memory subsets, whereas CD8+ clones were enriched in EMRA. The detection of some responding clones in pre-infection memory suggests that pre-existing cross-reactive memory T cells joined the SARS-CoV-2 response. SARS-CoV-2 specificity of the second-wave clones peaking on day 37 was not confirmed.

These reads were obtained on an Illumina NovaSeq 6000. cDNA libraries for TCRalpha and TCRbeta were prepared by 5'RACE using constant-segment primers, with sample barcodes and unique molecular identifiers added. RNA was extracted from every sample with Trizol reagent. Amplification of the libraries took two PCR steps, and the second step added a second sample barcode plus Illumina TruSeq adapters. Sequencing of libraries was performed on an Illumina NovaSeq with 2 x 150 bp paired-end reads. The paper's data handling went like this. With migec v1.2.7, reads were demultiplexed and then collapsed into UMI-guided consensus sequences. Using mixcr v2.1.11, UMI consensuses were aligned to TRA and TRB V and J templates and then assembled into clonotypes. Clonotypes were classified as expanded or contracted when called significant by both edgeR and NoisET, with noise models trained on biological replicates. For edgeR calls, the thresholds were a false discovery rate-adjusted p below 0.01 and a log2 fold-change of 1. As an exploratory analysis of dynamics, max-normalized trajectories of the 1000 most abundant clonotypes were examined with PCA combined with hierarchical clustering. The CD4 or CD8 phenotype of responding clones was assigned using the separately sequenced CD4+ and CD8+ repertoires. The raw public data were reprocessed by TCRdb itself: fastp quality trimming at Q25, MiXCR clonotype calling, in-frame beta chains only. CDR3 protein sequences are deduplicated, and each keeps its most common genes and DNA. TCRdb's processing, not the authors' own work, is the source of the V and J calls. Counted in this sample were 300,000 to 400,000 distinct CDR3 sequences; around 20% of them appeared once. Roughly an eighth of the sample rests with the top ten.

Sequenced sample: PBMCs or a T cell subset sorted from them (not recorded which). This sequence originates from an adult woman who had mild COVID-19 (a few samples of this study predate the infection). The sample titles of this study are shuffled in the database, so cell type and time point are left out; the donor was told from shared clones.

The nucleotide sequence reads TGTGCCAGCAGCCAAGATCGAGCTAATTACGAGCAGTACTTC. The encoded protein is CASSQDRANYEQYF. The rearranged chain carries TRBV4-2 and TRBJ2-7; no D gene call is confident. The germline V gene provides CDR1 LGHNA and CDR2 YNFKEQ. CDR3 length: 14 amino acids, cysteine to phenylalanine. Only the CDR3 DNA stays, 42 bases, in frame from base 1. The germline ends are 10 bases apart after V is trimmed by 0 bases and J by 4 bases.